The next 29 T cell receptor beta chains were all read from a single sample in a study of blood T cell repertoires in COVID-19. Using immunoSEQ multiplex PCR, the repertoire was profiled, and TCRdb retains in-frame clones only, with some absent. This sample has about 310,000 clones; about 89% occur once, and the top ten carry 7.8%. Sequencing was carried out using peripheral blood. The source of these receptors is a woman between 45 and 60 years old who had recovered from COVID-19.

V usage is TRBV4-3 and J usage is TRBJ1-4; 9 bases match TRBD1. CDR3 size: 17 residues. Germline assignment: CDR1 LGHNA and CDR2 YSLEER. V lost 0 bases and J lost 5; bases outside the gene matches: 7. The CDR3 protein is CASSQEVPGQGNEKLFF. The CDR3 DNA is TGCGCCAGCAGCCAAGAGGTGCCGGGACAGGGAAATGAAAAACTGTTTTTT.

This chain connects TRBV27 to TRBJ2-7; a weak D match, TRBD2 (6 bases). Between the trimmed V and J ends, which lost 11 bases and 0 bases, there was a span of 11 bases. The CDR3 extends over 12 amino acids. From germline, CDR1 is MNHEY and CDR2 SMNVEV (reference sequence). CDR3 sequence: CAPGGNSYEQYF. CDR3 sequence (DNA): TGTGCCCCTGGGGGGAACTCCTACGAGCAGTACTTC.

The chain couples TRBV11-2 to TRBJ1-2, with no clear D. The length of the CDR3 is 17 residues. V gave up 2 bases and J gave up 1 base, with 17 bases separating them. Germline CDR1 and CDR2: SGHAT and FQNNGV. Here the CDR3 reads CASSLRGGGYLNYGYTF. In nucleotides, the CDR3 is TGTGCCAGCAGCTTAAGAGGCGGAGGCTACCTTAACTATGGCTACACCTTC.

This chain uses TRBV7-2 with TRBJ2-3; 8 nucleotides line up with TRBD2. This CDR3 is 15 amino acids long. V gave up 3 bases and J gave up 4 bases; unmatched junction bases: 6. Germline V gene lookup returns CDR1 SGHTA and CDR2 FQGNSA. The CDR3 nucleotides read TGTGCCAGCAGCTTCGACGGGGGGGCCTCAGATACGCAGTATTTT. Residues: CASSFDGGASDTQYF.

In regard to this clone: Other DNA sequences from this sample encode an identical CDR3 as well. The chain couples TRBV5-1 to TRBJ1-2, with D unclear. Germline V gene data show CDR1 as SGHRS and CDR2 as YFSETQ. This CDR3 comprises 13 residues. Trimming removed 1 base from V and 3 bases from J, with 7 bases in between. The CDR3: CASSLRQDYGYTF. Here the CDR3 DNA reads TGCGCCAGCAGCTTGAGGCAGGACTATGGCTACACCTTC.

The chain recombines TRBV7-9 with TRBJ2-7, with TRBD2 matching over 13 bases. CDR1 and CDR2 (germline): SEHNR, FQNEAQ (reference sequence). Losses at the gene ends were 5 bases for V and 3 bases for J; bases not matched to a gene: 7. The CDR3 is made up of 16 amino acids. CDR3 DNA: TGTGCCAGCAGCCCCGGACTAGCGGGAGAGATCTACGAGCAGTACTTC. Translating it yields CASSPGLAGEIYEQYF.

The genes are TRBV2 and TRBJ2-2; D unresolved. V gave up 3 bases and J gave up 4 bases, with 6 bases separating them. The CDR3 runs to 13 residues. CDR1 and CDR2 (germline): SNHLY, FYNNEI. CDR3 loop: CASSDVGTGELFF. Here the CDR3 DNA reads TGTGCCAGCAGTGATGTCGGCACCGGGGAGCTGTTTTTT.

The chain employs TRBV13 and TRBJ2-4, with 13 bases lining up with TRBD2. After removal of 5 bases from V and 2 bases from J, the junction contained 3 bases not matched to a gene. Germline V lookup: CDR1 PRHDT, CDR2 FYEKMQ (reference sequence). This CDR3 region has 16 residues. CDR3 bases: TGTGCCAGCAGCATACTAGCGGGAGGGTCCAAAAACATTCAGTACTTC. This translates into CASSILAGGSKNIQYF.

This clone appeared many times. The chain employs TRBV12-5 and TRBJ1-5; 9 nucleotides line up with TRBD1. CDR3 length: 18 amino acids. CDR1 is LGHNT, CDR2 FRNRAP, per germline. V lost 9 bases to trimming and J lost 3 bases; unmatched junction nucleotides: 18. This chain's CDR3 is CARGDSTGGECDNQPQHF. Written as DNA, the CDR3 is TGTGCTAGGGGCGACTCCACAGGGGGCGAGTGCGACAATCAGCCCCAGCATTTT.

This clone was picked up one time. The chain recombines TRBV28 with TRBJ1-2, with 8 bases that match TRBD1. With V trimmed by 2 bases and J by 1 base, 18 bases remained unmatched. The CDR3 is 20 amino acids. Germline CDR1 and CDR2: MDHEN and SYDVKM. The chain's CDR3 is CASSLLNLGRGRLGNYGYTF. The CDR3 nucleotides read TGTGCCAGCAGTTTACTCAACCTTGGCAGGGGGCGCTTGGGTAACTATGGCTACACCTTC.

This clone was found a few times. V is TRBV28 and J is TRBJ1-5, with 10 nucleotides matching TRBD1. CDR1 is MDHEN, CDR2 SYDVKM, per germline. V shed 6 bases and J 2 bases; nucleotides not matched to a gene: 10. This CDR3 is built from 17 residues. The CDR3 here is CASSTPGTGVGNQPQHF. CDR3 DNA sequence: TGTGCCAGCAGCACTCCCGGGACAGGGGTAGGCAATCAGCCCCAGCATTTT.

J is TRBJ2-5 and V is TRBV19, with 8 bases that match TRBD1. The J segment lost 5 bases and the V segment lost 5 bases, leaving 10 bases of the junction unmatched. Per germline, CDR1 LNHDA and CDR2 SQIVND (reference sequence). CDR3 length: 15 residues. The CDR3 DNA is TGTGCCAGTAGTTTTTCCCGGACAGGGCTGGAGACCCAGTACTTC. It specifies CASSFSRTGLETQYF.

The V and J genes are TRBV28 and TRBJ2-4; 8 nucleotides agree with TRBD1. Germline V gene sequence: CDR1 MDHEN, CDR2 SYDVKM. The V and J ends lost 4 bases and 4 bases, in that order; junction bases with no gene match: 6. The CDR3 length is 15 residues. CDR3 sequence reads: CASSSQGAGKNIQYF. In nucleotides, the CDR3 is TGTGCCAGCAGTTCCCAGGGGGCTGGTAAAAACATTCAGTACTTC.

The V call is TRBV28, the J call TRBJ2-7, with D maybe TRBD2 (6 bases). V lost 5 bases to trimming and J lost 1 base, with 15 bases between them. The CDR3 runs to 15 residues. Looked up from germline, CDR1 is MDHEN and CDR2 is SYDVKM. In nucleotides, the CDR3 is TGTGCCAGCAGTACCCCCCTAGCGTATTCCTACGAGCAGTACTTC. Amino acid sequence: CASSTPLAYSYEQYF. Combining the CDR3 with reference TRBV28 and TRBJ2-7 gives the whole variable domain DVKVTQSSRYLVKRTGEKVFLECVQDMDHENMFWYRQDPGLGLRLIYFSYDVKMKEKGDIPEGYSVSREKKERFSLILESASTNQTSMYLCASSTPLAYSYEQYFGPGTRLTVT.

The V gene is TRBV5-1, the J gene TRBJ1-3; TRBD1 agrees at 7 bases. The junction had 5 bases not matched to a gene; V was cut back by 5 bases and J by 0 bases. CDR3 size: 15 residues. Germline CDR1 reads SGHRS; CDR2 reads YFSETQ. CDR3 region: CASSLTGDSGNTIYF. CDR3 nucleotide sequence: TGCGCCAGCAGTTTAACAGGGGACTCTGGAAACACCATATATTTT.

The chain recombines TRBV2 with TRBJ1-3; 9 bases map to TRBD1. The CDR3 extends over 19 amino acids. The germline V gene has CDR1 SNHLY and CDR2 FYNNEI. V trimming: 7 bases; J trimming: 1 base; junction bases outside the gene matches: 17. This CDR3 reads CASKTTGGEWGSSGNTIYF. The CDR3 nucleotides read TGTGCCAGCAAGACCACAGGGGGCGAATGGGGGTCTTCTGGAAACACCATATATTTT.

A few counts support this clone. The J gene is TRBJ1-1, the V gene TRBV30; D is possibly TRBD1 (5 bases). The CDR3 runs to 13 residues. The germline V gene has CDR1 GTSNPN and CDR2 SVGIG (reference sequence). The germline V and J ends were trimmed by 1 base and 1 base, with 7 bases remaining between them. The CDR3 loop reads CAWSDQGNTEAFF. The CDR3 DNA reads TGTGCCTGGAGTGATCAGGGGAACACTGAAGCTTTCTTT. The full variable domain, its missing parts supplied by reference TRBV30 and TRBJ1-1, is SQTIHQWPATLVQPVGSPLSLECTVEGTSNPNLYWYRQAAGRGLQLLFYSVGIGQISSEVPQNLSASRPQDRQFILSSKKLLLSDSGFYLCAWSDQGNTEAFFGQGTRLTVV.

This clone was counted only a few times. The chain is built from TRBV9 and TRBJ1-4, with TRBD1 matching 10 bases. V trimming: 5 bases; J trimming: 0 bases; junction bases outside the gene matches: 4. Germline V gives CDR1 SGDLS, CDR2 YYNGEE. The CDR3 contains 16 residues. CDR3: CASSFGQGATNEKLFF. CDR3 sequence (DNA): TGTGCCAGCAGTTTCGGACAGGGGGCAACTAATGAAAAACTGTTTTTT.

There are a few counts of this clone. The chain employs TRBV2 and TRBJ2-1; maybe TRBD1 (5 bases). Germline CDR1 SNHLY, CDR2 FYNNEI. The V end lost 0 bases, the J end lost 4 bases, and 10 bases lay between the germline ends. The CDR3 contains 15 residues. The CDR3: CASSEAGRQYNEQFF. CDR3 DNA: TGTGCCAGCAGTGAAGCAGGCCGACAGTACAATGAGCAGTTCTTC.

J is TRBJ1-3 and V is TRBV11-2; unclear D gene. Between the trimmed V and J ends, which lost 5 bases and 4 bases, there was a span of 9 bases. The CDR3 has 13 residues. The germline gives CDR1 SGHAT, CDR2 FQNNGV. The CDR3 DNA follows: TGTGCCAGCAGCCACGAACTGGGAAACACCATATATTTT. This sequence encodes CASSHELGNTIYF. The full variable domain, completed using reference TRBV11-2 and TRBJ1-3, is EAGVAQSPRYKIIEKRQSVAFWCNPISGHATLYWYQQILGQGPKLLIQFQNNGVVDDSQLPKDRFSAERLKGVDSTLKIQPAKLEDSAVYLCASSHELGNTIYFGEGSWLTVV.

The CDR3 reads CAGTQGRGTGELFF. In nucleotides, the CDR3 is TGTGCCGGAACCCAGGGAAGGGGCACCGGGGAGCTGTTTTTT. This rearrangement joins TRBV7-2 to TRBJ2-2; perhaps TRBD1 as D (5 bases). The CDR3 extends over 14 amino acids. V shed 11 bases and J shed 4 bases, with 17 bases lying between them. The germline V gene has CDR1 SGHTA and CDR2 FQGNSA.

There are many counts of this clone. The J gene is TRBJ1-5, the V gene TRBV6-2 or TRBV6-3, with D hard to call. Per germline, CDR1 MNHEY and CDR2 SVGEGT. V gave up 2 bases and J gave up 0 bases, with 17 bases separating them. The CDR3 contains 18 residues. CDR3 bases: TGTGCCAGCAGTTACAACCTAAATTCCCTTTATAGCAATCAGCCCCAGCATTTT. This codes for CASSYNLNSLYSNQPQHF.

The rearrangement uses TRBV18 and TRBJ2-1; 8 nucleotides match TRBD2. There are 15 residues in the CDR3. V was pared by 4 bases and J by 10 bases, with 12 bases of the junction left unmatched. The germline CDR1 and CDR2 sequences are KGHSH and LQKENI. The CDR3 reads CASSRSGSPRREQFF. CDR3 nucleotides: TGTGCCAGCTCACGGAGCGGGAGCCCCAGGAGGGAGCAGTTCTTC.

The chain carries TRBV5-1 and TRBJ2-5; possible D gene TRBD2, 6 bases. Trimming shortened V by 3 bases and J by 5 bases, and 23 bases separated the two germline ends. The CDR3 consists of 17 residues. Germline assignment: CDR1 SGHRS and CDR2 YFSETQ. The CDR3, as DNA: TGCGCCAGCAGCTCGACGGGTGCACTAGCTGTTTTTGAGACCCAGTACTTC. It is translated as CASSSTGALAVFETQYF. The full variable domain, in which reference TRBV5-1 and TRBJ2-5 provide the parts outside the CDR3, is KAGVTQTPRYLIKTRGQQVTLSCSPISGHRSVSWYQQTPGQGLQFLFEYFSETQRNKGNFPGRFSGRQFSNSRSEMNVSTLELGDSALYLCASSSTGALAVFETQYFGPGTRLLVL.

J is TRBJ2-7 and V is TRBV2, with 7 bases that match TRBD1. Germline-derived CDR1 and CDR2 are SNHLY and FYNNEI. Losses at the gene ends were 6 bases for V and 4 bases for J; bases not matched to a gene: 12. The CDR3 sequence is 15 residues long. This CDR3 reads CASSRGGAEIYEQYF. The CDR3 DNA reads as TGTGCCAGCAGCAGAGGGGGCGCAGAGATTTACGAGCAGTACTTC. The full variable domain, with the rest looked up from reference TRBV2 and TRBJ2-7, is EPEVTQTPSHQVTQMGQEVILRCVPISNHLYFYWYRQILGQKVEFLVSFYNNEISEKSEIFDDQFSVERPDGSNFTLKIRSTKLEDSAMYFCASSRGGAEIYEQYFGPGTRLTVT.

This chain links TRBV15 with TRBJ2-2, with no clear D. V was shortened by 3 bases and J by 3 bases, with 14 bases between the two germline ends. Germline V gives CDR1 LNHNV, CDR2 YYDKDF (reference sequence). The CDR3 spans 16 residues. CDR3 protein: CATSRLSRRDTGELFF. CDR3 coding DNA: TGTGCCACCAGCAGGCTAAGTAGGAGAGACACCGGGGAGCTGTTTTTT.

J is TRBJ2-4 and V is TRBV24-1; the D is unclear. Trimming removed 3 bases from V and 7 bases from J, with 6 bases in between. CDR1 is KGHDR and CDR2 is SFDVKD in the germline V gene. This CDR3 region has 12 residues. The CDR3 DNA sequence: TGTGCCACCAGTGATGACATTAACATTCAGTACTTC. Protein: CATSDDINIQYF.

The V and J genes are TRBV2 and TRBJ2-3, with D possibly TRBD2 on 6 matching bases. The germline V and J ends were trimmed by 10 bases and 4 bases, with 15 bases remaining between them. CDR1 is SNHLY and CDR2 is FYNNEI in the germline V gene. This CDR3 is built from 13 residues. This chain's CDR3 is CATGEGDADTQYF. The CDR3, as DNA: TGTGCCACGGGGGAAGGGGATGCAGATACGCAGTATTTT.

The sample holds a few counts of this clone. V gene TRBV7-9 combines with J gene TRBJ2-4; perhaps TRBD1 as D (6 bases). Trimming shortened V by 5 bases and J by 5 bases, and 16 bases separated the two germline ends. The CDR3 loop spans 15 amino acids. CDR1 is SEHNR, CDR2 FQNEAQ, per germline (reference sequence). CDR3 loop: CASSRGGSIENIQYF. The CDR3 bases are TGTGCCAGCAGCCGAGGGGGTAGTATCGAAAACATTCAGTACTTC.